The text below deals with one TCR beta chain. Its specificity is unknown. There are 11 residues in the CDR3. Germline-derived CDR1 and CDR2 are MNHEY and SVGEGT. The V end was cut by 2 bases, the J end by 8 bases, with 6 bases between. This specimen comes from a study of T cell responses to AZD1222 COVID-19 vaccine. Study findings and constraints: Reports indicate that nearly half of spike-specific TCRs are directed at unmutated variant regions. Donor demographics were predominantly white British with a female majority; clonal diversity may be underestimated. Vaccine-associated CD4 TCRs spanned spike, dominant at 160-218 and 743-854.

TCRdb keeps only in-frame clones here, not all; method: immunoSEQ multiplex PCR. Of 90,000 to 100,000 clones in the sample, 85% to 90% were seen once. This TCR was recovered from an adult who received the AZD1222 COVID-19 vaccine. The sample was peripheral blood, taken 28 days after the second AZD1222 dose. The chain links TRBV6-2 or TRBV6-3 to TRBJ1-2; D gene ambiguous. CDR3 loop: CASSYPRGYTF. The CDR3 DNA reads TGTGCCAGCAGTTACCCTAGGGGCTACACCTTC.